This record covers a single T cell receptor beta chain. The antigen is not known. The sample comes from a study of cytomegalovirus exposure and HLA in healthy donors. Primers: 60 Vbeta forward and 13 Jbeta reverse. Some clones are missing from TCRdb's copy, which holds only in-frame ones; the method was immunoSEQ multiplex PCR. Here the sample spans 150,000 to 200,000 clones, 80% to 85% being singletons. Whole-study findings and limits: Later work associated fewer than 20,000 TCR beta sequences with HLA alleles at 0.05 false discovery rate. The authors listed 150 to 200 TCR beta chains as cytomegalovirus-associated. Being productive about 90% or about 30% of the time was typical of most TCR beta V segments in an earlier analysis. Presence/absence analyses supposed approximately even sequencing depth among donors.

The specimen was PBMCs. This sequence was found in a woman aged 18-29 years in good health and CMV-seronegative.

Written as DNA, the CDR3 is TGTGCCAGCAGGCGATCCGGGGAGCTGTTTTTT. It encodes CASRRSGELFF. The chain uses TRBV27 and TRBJ2-2, with D unresolved. V shed 6 bases and J shed 6 bases, with 5 bases lying between them. Per germline, CDR1 MNHEY and CDR2 SMNVEV (reference sequence). This CDR3 spans 11 amino acids.